Listed here are 15 T cell receptor beta chains from one sample, sequenced in a study of identical twins. TCRdb re-analysed the 5' RACE reads in MiXCR, keeping a single row per CDR3 protein. The sample includes about 330,000 distinct CDR3 sequences, over 9% of them seen just once. These data are also associated with another study on yellow fever vaccine responses in identical twins.

Sequencing used CD8+ T cells sorted from blood. These TCRs come from a woman aged 18-30 years in good health.

This clonotype was observed a few times. The J gene is TRBJ2-1, the V gene TRBV20-1; D is unresolved. The CDR3 is 12 residues long. V dropped 4 bases and J dropped 7 bases, with 11 bases sitting between them. Germline CDR1 DFQATT, CDR2 SNEGSKA (reference sequence). The CDR3 loop is CSANWAGNEQFF. The DNA of the CDR3 is TGCAGTGCTAACTGGGCTGGGAATGAGCAGTTCTTC.

The rearrangement joins TRBV6-4 to TRBJ2-3; 9 nucleotides line up with TRBD1. The CDR3 is 16 residues long. Germline CDR1 and CDR2: MRHNA and SNTAGT. The junction had 11 bases not matched to a gene; V was cut back by 2 bases and J by 8 bases. The CDR3 DNA reads as TGTGCCAGCAGTGACGGGCCCTATGACAGGGGGGCTACGCAGTATTTT. Its translation: CASSDGPYDRGATQYF.

This clonotype has a count of ten or more. This rearrangement joins TRBV20-1 to TRBJ2-1; the match to TRBD2 covers 7 bases. From germline, CDR1 is DFQATT and CDR2 SNEGSKA (reference sequence). This CDR3 spans 13 amino acids. Germline trimming cut 0 bases from V and 10 bases from J; bases unmatched to any gene: 6. CDR3 protein: CSARDAQGLEQFF. CDR3 in DNA: TGCAGTGCTAGAGATGCCCAGGGACTAGAGCAGTTCTTC.

The chain employs TRBV4-2 and TRBJ2-3, with D perhaps matching TRBD1 (5 bases). The CDR3 contains 15 residues. Germline V CDR1 and CDR2: LGHNA, YNFKEQ. The ends were cut back, 0 bases at V and 2 bases at J, with 9 bases in the middle. The CDR3 sequence: CASSQDKTDTDTQYF. The CDR3 DNA reads TGTGCCAGCAGCCAAGATAAGACAGACACAGATACGCAGTATTTT.

The chain carries TRBV12-3 or TRBV12-4 and TRBJ2-1, with 11 bases fitting TRBD2. The CDR3 totals 15 residues. Trimming took 5 bases from V and 7 from J; bases not matched to a gene: 7. The CDR3: CASSQTSGILNEQFF. The CDR3 DNA reads TGTGCCAGCAGTCAGACTAGCGGGATTCTGAATGAGCAGTTCTTC.

This clonotype occurred a few times. The rearrangement links TRBV9 to TRBJ2-1; the match to TRBD2 covers 8 bases. V lost 2 bases and J lost 4; bases outside the gene matches: 5. CDR1 and CDR2 (germline): SGDLS, YYNGEE. The CDR3 extends over 15 amino acids. The CDR3 here is CASSVKAGAYNEQFF. The CDR3 DNA follows: TGTGCCAGCAGCGTGAAAGCGGGGGCATACAATGAGCAGTTCTTC.

The chain uses TRBV7-9 and TRBJ2-5; 8 bases match TRBD1. With 5 bases clipped from V and 5 bases from J, the junction kept 16 bases outside the gene matches. The CDR3 totals 17 residues. Germline assignment: CDR1 SEHNR and CDR2 FQNEAQ (reference sequence). CDR3 DNA sequence: TGTGCCAGCAGCACCCTTCCACCGGGACAGGAAAAGGAGACCCAGTACTTC. Amino acids: CASSTLPPGQEKETQYF.

Details on this clonotype: A read error may explain this, as a much larger clone is one base away. This chain uses TRBV27 with TRBJ2-7, with D hard to call. CDR3 length equals 13 residues. CDR1 and CDR2 from the germline V gene are MNHEY and SMNVEV (reference sequence). The V gene lost 1 base and the J gene lost 5 bases, with 9 bases spanning the gap. The CDR3 DNA reads as TGTGCCAGCAGTTTATTGCCGGACCACGAGCAGTACTTC. It codes for CASSLLPDHEQYF.

This clonotype was recorded a few times. The chain combines TRBV7-9 with TRBJ2-5; D uncertain. The CDR3 runs to 15 residues. Trimming took off 3 bases at V and 1 base at J, with 12 bases between the two ends. Germline CDR1 reads SEHNR; CDR2 reads FQNEAQ (reference sequence). The CDR3 DNA follows: TGTGCCAGCAGCTTTGGTCCGGTTGGCCAAGAGACCCAGTACTTC. Protein sequence: CASSFGPVGQETQYF.

DNA for the CDR3: TGTGCCAGCTCACCCGGTGGAGGGGGCGATGAGCAGTTCTTC. Residues: CASSPGGGGDEQFF. The rearrangement links TRBV18 to TRBJ2-1; tentatively, D is TRBD1 (7 bases). The CDR3 length is 14 residues. Germline CDR1 KGHSH, CDR2 LQKENI. Trimming took off 3 bases at V and 8 bases at J, with 14 bases between the two ends.

For the CDR3, the DNA is TGTGCCAGCAGTTCCATTGAGAGCCACACTGAAGCTTTCTTT. This gives the protein CASSSIESHTEAFF. V and J are TRBV28 and TRBJ1-1; D remains ambiguous. V was pared by 4 bases and J by 3 bases, with 12 bases between. CDR3 length: 14 amino acids. From germline, CDR1 is MDHEN and CDR2 SYDVKM.

J is TRBJ2-5 and V is TRBV6-1, with 7 bases that match TRBD1. The V gene's germline CDR1 is MNHNS and CDR2 SASEGT. Trimming took 3 bases from V and 3 from J; bases not matched to a gene: 10. There are 16 residues in the CDR3. The CDR3 region has the DNA TGTGCCAGCAGTGATATCCCGACAGGGTCCGAAGAGACCCAGTACTTC. This codes for CASSDIPTGSEETQYF.

This clonotype was observed a few times. This rearrangement joins TRBV28 to TRBJ2-1, with TRBD1 matching over 7 bases. Germline V gene lookup returns CDR1 MDHEN and CDR2 SYDVKM. V lost 6 bases to trimming and J lost 4 bases; unmatched junction nucleotides: 9. This CDR3 has 15 residues. CDR3 sequence: CASRPGDSKYNEQFF. The CDR3 nucleotides read TGTGCCAGCAGGCCCGGGGACAGCAAATACAATGAGCAGTTCTTC.

This clonotype was detected many times. This chain links TRBV29-1 with TRBJ1-1; D gene uncertain. The CDR3 loop spans 13 amino acids. Trimming took off 3 bases at V and 0 bases at J, with 8 bases between the two ends. Germline V gene lookup returns CDR1 SQVTM and CDR2 ANQGSEA. CDR3 sequence (DNA): TGCAGCGTTGATTCTGGGATGAACACTGAAGCTTTCTTT. It specifies CSVDSGMNTEAFF.

The chain links TRBV4-1 to TRBJ1-2; 10 bases align to TRBD1. J lost 7 bases, V lost 4 bases, and 9 bases had no gene match. Looked up from germline, CDR1 is MGHRA and CDR2 is YSYEKL. This CDR3 spans 15 amino acids. CDR3 in amino acids: CASSRGQGGFGGYTF. The CDR3 DNA is TGCGCCAGCAGCCGAGGACAGGGGGGCTTCGGTGGCTACACCTTC.